The TCR beta chain described here comes from a study of T cells in Graves' hyperthyroidism and ophthalmopathy (dated by TCRdb to the late 2010s). General notes on the study: Peripheral blood was collected at initial diagnosis, before any treatment. To identify TCR V-J signatures that set the groups apart, the researchers used a discovery cohort of roughly 100 patients, made up of 40 to 45 with Graves' ophthalmopathy and 55 to 65 with stable Graves' hyperthyroidism. An independent validation cohort of around 20 hyperthyroidism patients and approximately 16 patients who later progressed to ophthalmopathy tested prospective prediction of ophthalmopathy. For training and testing, the 100 or so patients in the discovery cohort were randomly divided in a 7:3 ratio. In addition, the study compared T-cell repertoires in thyroid tissue and in blood from five to seven Graves' hyperthyroidism patients. After sampling, hyperthyroidism patients received methimazole starting at 30 mg daily, and ophthalmopathy patients received high-dose intravenous methylprednisolone. The paper describes TCR Vbeta CDR3 sequencing of more than 120 peripheral blood samples, made up of 43 ophthalmopathy patients, approximately 73 hyperthyroidism patients and 17 progressor patients. General study outcomes and caveats: During validation, the model predicted progression to ophthalmopathy a median of about 6.3 months ahead of onset, with more than 55% sensitivity and less than 85% specificity. In cross-validation, a model built on a 13 V-J signature told ophthalmopathy apart from stable hyperthyroidism with 85% to 90% sensitivity and about 81% specificity, and in testing the same model reached 80%/75%. Most expanded thyroid clonotypes (frequency above 0.001) were also found in blood, which suggests that blood repertoires may mirror thyroid immune responses. Sample size was not statistically predetermined, and investigators were not blinded to group allocation.

Amplification of TCR beta CDR3 regions was carried out from RNA transcripts. The TCR CDR3 was subjected to a first round of RT-PCR using the HTBI primer set and the Qiagen OneStep RT-PCR kit. The libraries were constructed in a second round of multiplex PCR and then size-selected and purified. Paired-end sequencing of the libraries was performed with 100 bp reads on an Illumina HiSeq2000. The authors' pipeline ran thus. SOAPnuke was used to process the raw data, removing reads that contained adapters or uncalled bases, had a mean Phred below 15, or lacked an exact match to the constant primer or identifier. High-quality paired reads were merged using COPE v1.2.5, and each unique nucleotide sequence was defined as a clonotype. Clonotypes were aligned to IMGT TRBV, TRBD and TRBJ reference segments using MiTCR v1.1. The analysis was restricted to V-J combinations with a frequency above 0.0001, which together covered approximately 99% of the repertoires. A TCS score was defined as the ratio between F50 (clonal expansion) and ExV (chaos), using BLOSUM62-based TCRdist between CDR3 peptides within each V-J. Welch's t-statistics and random forest reduced 500 to 650 V-J features to roughly 13, which were used in a naive Bayes classifier (R e1071). TCRdb's own reprocessing of the public reads used fastp at Q25 and MiXCR and kept productive beta chains. Each record represents a unique CDR3 protein, reported with the most common genes and DNA among its rows. These V and J calls originate from TCRdb's pipeline instead of the authors' own analysis. The sample contains under 250,000 distinct CDR3 sequences, 17% of them found a single time. The ten biggest clones cover approximately 50% of the sample.

This clonotype was counted ten times or more. Its specific antigen is unknown. It has no much larger one-base neighbor in the sample; base qualities were not kept. A patient counted as having stable Graves' hyperthyroidism if no progression to ophthalmopathy occurred over 18 months of follow-up. The hyperthyroidism patients were between 18 and 65 years old and newly diagnosed, with a disease duration of less than 2 months. Patients with uncontrolled infections, other autoimmune diseases, pregnancy or lactation were excluded. Diagnoses were established on the basis of clinical symptoms, serum thyroxine and TRAb, thyroid ultrasound, and orbital computed tomography. PBMCs were separated from 8 to 10 ml of fresh peripheral blood using Ficoll-Paque density gradient centrifugation. Total RNA was extracted with Trizol reagent, and quality was checked on an Agilent 2100 Bioanalyzer. The CDR1 and CDR2 encoded by the germline V gene (reference sequence) are DFQATT and SNEGSKA. From V the trimming removes 4 bases and from J it removes 3 bases, while the gene matches leave 3 bases of the junction unaccounted for. Inclusive of the bounding cysteine and phenylalanine, the CDR3 is 14 residues long. CDR3 DNA only is kept here, 42 bases in frame from base 1.

Rearrangement joined TRBV20-1 to TRBJ2-2; TRBD1 fits 9 bases in the junction. The sequence was obtained from a man over 45 with Graves' hyperthyroidism. The sequencing input was blood. The CDR3 region: CSAKGQGDTGELFF. The DNA sequence follows: TGCAGTGCTAAGGGACAGGGTGACACCGGGGAGCTGTTTTTT.